The entry below describes one TCR beta chain. Its target is not known. Template switching incorporated UMIs with a 6-nucleotide sample barcode. cDNA encoding TCRalpha and TCRbeta underwent two nested PCRs of approximately 17 and 9 cycles, each of which was followed by bead purification. TCRdb re-analyzed the 5' RACE reads; it lists each CDR3 protein once, without DNA. The sample features around 100,000 distinct CDR3 sequences, with less than 2% in its top ten. This sample is part of a study of monozygotic twins with inflammatory bowel disease. The study's findings and limits: Healthy twins showed more clonotype sharing with others than IBD patients, especially patients with disease activity. The co-twins with IBD showed lower TCRbeta diversity (inverse Simpson) than their healthy siblings.

Per germline, CDR1 SGHRS and CDR2 YFSETQ. CDR3 length: 14 amino acids. The clonotype was recovered from a human donor with ulcerative colitis or Crohn's disease, or a healthy co-twin of an affected twin (not recorded which). The sample taken for sequencing was blood. This chain links TRBV5-1 with TRBJ2-1. This CDR3 reads CASSLSGYDNEQFF.